The rows below give T cell receptor beta chains drawn from one sample of a study of blood T cell repertoires in COVID-19. Sequencing used immunoSEQ multiplex PCR; TCRdb keeps in-frame clones, though not all of them. This repertoire shows 55,000 to 70,000 clones, 75% to 90% found once; its top ten account for 22%. Sequenced input: peripheral blood. These receptor sequences come from a woman older than 75 with COVID-19, enrolled during active disease. CDR3s include the opening cysteine and the closing phenylalanine or tryptophan. The order of the fields is V gene, J gene, clone size, D gene, CDR3 DNA, CDR3 protein. D genes are given only for firm matches. Clone sizes are given selectively: once, few, many, or a class where the clone is expanded.

V gene: TRBV2; J gene: TRBJ2-7; clone size: -; D gene: TRBD1; CDR3 DNA: TGTGCCAGCAGTGCCCGGGGACAGGCCGCCTACGAGCAGTACTTC; CDR3 protein: CASSARGQAAYEQYF
V gene: TRBV11-3; J gene: TRBJ2-5; clone size: -; D gene: -; CDR3 DNA: TGTGCCAGCAGCTTAGGCCCCGCGGAGACCCAGTACTTC; CDR3 protein: CASSLGPAETQYF
V gene: TRBV6-5; J gene: TRBJ1-1; clone size: -; D gene: TRBD1; CDR3 DNA: TGTGCCAGCAGTACTGGACAGGGATACACTGAAGCTTTCTTT; CDR3 protein: CASSTGQGYTEAFF
V gene: TRBV3-1/TRBV3-2; J gene: TRBJ2-5; clone size: -; D gene: TRBD2; CDR3 DNA: TGTGCCAGCAGCCCACTAGCGATCTCTGGCCAAGAGACCCAGTACTTC; CDR3 protein: CASSPLAISGQETQYF
V gene: TRBV4-1; J gene: TRBJ1-4; clone size: -; D gene: TRBD1; CDR3 DNA: TGCGCCAGCAGCCGCGTCGGGACAGGGAATGAAAAACTGTTTTTT; CDR3 protein: CASSRVGTGNEKLFF
V gene: TRBV7-2; J gene: TRBJ1-4; clone size: -; D gene: TRBD1; CDR3 DNA: TGTGCCAGCAGCTCCAGACAGGGCCCCGAAAAACTGTTTTTT; CDR3 protein: CASSSRQGPEKLFF
V gene: TRBV6-5; J gene: TRBJ1-6; clone size: few; D gene: TRBD1; CDR3 DNA: TGTGCCAGCAGTTATCCTTCCGGGACAGGTCAATCACCCCTCCACTTT; CDR3 protein: CASSYPSGTGQSPLHF
V gene: TRBV2; J gene: TRBJ1-2; clone size: -; D gene: TRBD1; CDR3 DNA: TGTGCCAGCAAGAACAGGGGGGTTGACTATGGCTACACCTTC; CDR3 protein: CASKNRGVDYGYTF
V gene: TRBV15; J gene: TRBJ1-4; clone size: once; D gene: -; CDR3 DNA: TGTGCCACCAGCAGAGCTCAGGGAAGTCAGAAAAAACTGTTTTTT; CDR3 protein: CATSRAQGSQKKLFF
V gene: TRBV19; J gene: TRBJ1-3; clone size: -; D gene: -; CDR3 DNA: TGTGCCAGTAGTCCTCACGTTCGACAGGCTGGAAACACCATATATTTT; CDR3 protein: CASSPHVRQAGNTIYF
V gene: TRBV14; J gene: TRBJ2-2; clone size: -; D gene: -; CDR3 DNA: TGTGCCAGCCGAGCCCAGACAAACACCGGGGAGCTGTTTTTT; CDR3 protein: CASRAQTNTGELFF
V gene: TRBV29-1; J gene: TRBJ1-1; clone size: -; D gene: -; CDR3 DNA: TGCAGCGTTGAGGGACAAGAGAACACTGAAGCTTTCTTT; CDR3 protein: CSVEGQENTEAFF
V gene: TRBV10-2; J gene: TRBJ2-1; clone size: -; D gene: TRBD2; CDR3 DNA: TGCGCCAGCAGTGAGTCCGGGACTAGACCCTTCTTC; CDR3 protein: CASSESGTRPFF
V gene: TRBV19; J gene: TRBJ1-6; clone size: once; D gene: TRBD1; CDR3 DNA: TGTGCCAGTAGTGAGGGACAGGGAGGCCCTTTTGGTTCACCCCTCCACTTT; CDR3 protein: CASSEGQGGPFGSPLHF
V gene: TRBV5-1; J gene: TRBJ1-6; clone size: -; D gene: -; CDR3 DNA: TGCGCCAGCAGCTTGGAACAGGGATATAATTCACCCCTCCACTTT; CDR3 protein: CASSLEQGYNSPLHF
V gene: TRBV7-9; J gene: TRBJ1-1; clone size: -; D gene: -; CDR3 DNA: TGTGCCAGCAGCCTAGGGACTACAGGCTCCCGAGAAGCTTTCTTT; CDR3 protein: CASSLGTTGSREAFF
V gene: TRBV23-1; J gene: TRBJ2-5; clone size: -; D gene: -; CDR3 DNA: TGCGCCAGCACCCACCTAGCTCCTCAGGAGACCCAGTACTTC; CDR3 protein: CASTHLAPQETQYF
V gene: TRBV7-9; J gene: TRBJ2-7; clone size: -; D gene: -; CDR3 DNA: TGTGCCAGCAGCTTAGAACAGCTCGAGCAGTACTTC; CDR3 protein: CASSLEQLEQYF
V gene: TRBV18; J gene: TRBJ1-2; clone size: -; D gene: TRBD1; CDR3 DNA: TGTGCCAGCTCACCAGAGGACAGGGGCCCTAACTATGGCTACACCTTC; CDR3 protein: CASSPEDRGPNYGYTF
V gene: TRBV6-6; J gene: TRBJ1-1; clone size: once; D gene: TRBD1; CDR3 DNA: TGTGCCAGCAGCCGGGACAGGGGGCCCTACACTGAAGCTTTCTTT; CDR3 protein: CASSRDRGPYTEAFF
V gene: TRBV19; J gene: TRBJ1-4; clone size: -; D gene: -; CDR3 DNA: TGTGCCAGTAGTCCCGACAGTCCTCCAACTAATGAAAAACTGTTTTTT; CDR3 protein: CASSPDSPPTNEKLFF
V gene: TRBV5-1; J gene: TRBJ2-3; clone size: -; D gene: TRBD1; CDR3 DNA: TGCGCCAGCAGCTTGGCAGGGGGCAGCACAGATACGCAGTATTTT; CDR3 protein: CASSLAGGSTDTQYF
V gene: TRBV11-2; J gene: TRBJ1-3; clone size: -; D gene: TRBD1; CDR3 DNA: TGTGCCAGCAGCTCGGGACAGCCTGGAGGAAACACCATATATTTT; CDR3 protein: CASSSGQPGGNTIYF
V gene: TRBV4-2; J gene: TRBJ2-1; clone size: -; D gene: TRBD1; CDR3 DNA: TGTGCCAGCAGCCAAGCCAGGGGGTATGAGCAGTTCTTC; CDR3 protein: CASSQARGYEQFF
V gene: TRBV6-4; J gene: TRBJ2-2; clone size: -; D gene: TRBD2; CDR3 DNA: TGTGCCAGCAGTGAGGCGGGGGGACCCGGGGAGCTGTTTTTT; CDR3 protein: CASSEAGGPGELFF
V gene: TRBV10-2; J gene: TRBJ2-6; clone size: -; D gene: -; CDR3 DNA: TGCGCCAGCAGTGGCACAGGGAATGGGGCCAACGTCCTGACTTTC; CDR3 protein: CASSGTGNGANVLTF
V gene: TRBV7-2; J gene: TRBJ1-2; clone size: -; D gene: -; CDR3 DNA: TGTGCCAGCAGCGCCGGGGGGAAGGGAGGCTACACCTTC; CDR3 protein: CASSAGGKGGYTF
V gene: TRBV27; J gene: TRBJ1-1; clone size: -; D gene: TRBD1; CDR3 DNA: TGTGCCAGCAGTTTGGAGGGGGCAAACACTGAAGCTTTCTTT; CDR3 protein: CASSLEGANTEAFF
V gene: TRBV5-1; J gene: TRBJ2-3; clone size: -; D gene: -; CDR3 DNA: TGCGCCAGCAGCTTGCCCCCGGGGGAGAGCACAGATACGCAGTATTTT; CDR3 protein: CASSLPPGESTDTQYF
V gene: TRBV4-1; J gene: TRBJ2-1; clone size: -; D gene: -; CDR3 DNA: TGCGCCAGCGCGCAGGACAAAATGACGTGGCAGTTCTTC; CDR3 protein: CASAQDKMTWQFF
V gene: TRBV2; J gene: TRBJ1-3; clone size: -; D gene: -; CDR3 DNA: TGTGCCAGCAGCCTGGTGAGGGGGGGAACTGGAAACACCATATATTTT; CDR3 protein: CASSLVRGGTGNTIYF
V gene: TRBV10-3; J gene: TRBJ1-1; clone size: -; D gene: -; CDR3 DNA: TGTGCCATCAGTGAGGTGGCAGGGATGAACACTGAAGCTTTCTTT; CDR3 protein: CAISEVAGMNTEAFF
V gene: TRBV3-1/TRBV3-2; J gene: TRBJ2-7; clone size: few; D gene: -; CDR3 DNA: TGTGCCAGCAGCCAAAGTAAGGGGCTACGGGTCGAGCAGTACTTC; CDR3 protein: CASSQSKGLRVEQYF
V gene: TRBV13; J gene: TRBJ1-2; clone size: -; D gene: TRBD1; CDR3 DNA: TGTGCCAGCAGCTTGCAGGGACAGCCTAACTATGGCTACACCTTC; CDR3 protein: CASSLQGQPNYGYTF
V gene: TRBV2; J gene: TRBJ2-7; clone size: -; D gene: TRBD1; CDR3 DNA: TGTGCCAGCAGTGAAGCCCAGGGGGCATCAAGGAACGAGCAGTACTTC; CDR3 protein: CASSEAQGASRNEQYF
V gene: TRBV5-1; J gene: TRBJ2-2; clone size: -; D gene: -; CDR3 DNA: TGCGCCAGCAGCTTGGGGGCATGGGACACCGGGGAGCTGTTTTTT; CDR3 protein: CASSLGAWDTGELFF
V gene: TRBV6-5; J gene: TRBJ1-3; clone size: -; D gene: -; CDR3 DNA: TGTGCCAGCAGTTCCGGGGGGCTGTACTCTGGAAACACCATATATTTT; CDR3 protein: CASSSGGLYSGNTIYF
V gene: TRBV18; J gene: TRBJ1-1; clone size: -; D gene: -; CDR3 DNA: TGTGCCAGCTCACAACTGGGCTCCGTGTCTGAAGCTTTCTTT; CDR3 protein: CASSQLGSVSEAFF
V gene: TRBV5-1; J gene: TRBJ2-3; clone size: -; D gene: -; CDR3 DNA: TGCGCCAGCAGCTTGGTCCCAAGCACAGATACGCAGTATTTT; CDR3 protein: CASSLVPSTDTQYF
V gene: TRBV6-5; J gene: TRBJ2-2; clone size: -; D gene: -; CDR3 DNA: TGTGCCAGCAATCTCGAGGGGAACACCGGGGAGCTGTTTTTT; CDR3 protein: CASNLEGNTGELFF
V gene: TRBV5-8; J gene: TRBJ1-1; clone size: -; D gene: -; CDR3 DNA: TGTGCCAGCAGCCTCCGCGGGGGAGGAACTGAAGCTTTCTTT; CDR3 protein: CASSLRGGGTEAFF
V gene: TRBV12-3/TRBV12-4; J gene: TRBJ1-5; clone size: medium-sized; D gene: -; CDR3 DNA: TGTGCCAGCAGGGGCAGTAGCAATCAGCCCCAGCATTTT; CDR3 protein: CASRGSSNQPQHF
V gene: TRBV5-1; J gene: TRBJ2-6; clone size: -; D gene: -; CDR3 DNA: TGCGCCAGCACCTTTACAGGTGGTAACTCTGGGGCCAACGTCCTGACTTTC; CDR3 protein: CASTFTGGNSGANVLTF
V gene: TRBV2; J gene: TRBJ2-2; clone size: -; D gene: -; CDR3 DNA: TGTGCCAGCAGTGAAGGCTACAGCGGAGTTTCAGGGGAGCTGTTTTTT; CDR3 protein: CASSEGYSGVSGELFF
V gene: TRBV7-2; J gene: TRBJ1-6; clone size: once; D gene: -; CDR3 DNA: TGTGCCAGCAGCTTAGGAGGTGTCAGGGGTGGTCCACCCCTCCACTTT; CDR3 protein: CASSLGGVRGGPPLHF
V gene: TRBV10-3; J gene: TRBJ2-3; clone size: -; D gene: TRBD1; CDR3 DNA: TGTGCCATCAGTGAGGGGACAGGGGCGGATACGCAGTATTTT; CDR3 protein: CAISEGTGADTQYF
V gene: TRBV20-1; J gene: TRBJ1-2; clone size: -; D gene: TRBD1; CDR3 DNA: TGCAGTGCTAGAGGGGGGACAGGGGGCACCTTC; CDR3 protein: CSARGGTGGTF
V gene: TRBV5-1; J gene: TRBJ2-3; clone size: -; D gene: -; CDR3 DNA: TGCGCCAGCAGCTTGGTTAGCGGTACTGTTGATACGCAGTATTTT; CDR3 protein: CASSLVSGTVDTQYF
V gene: TRBV11-3; J gene: TRBJ2-2; clone size: -; D gene: -; CDR3 DNA: TGTGCCAGCAGCTTAGGGCAGAACACCGGGGAGCTGTTTTTT; CDR3 protein: CASSLGQNTGELFF
V gene: TRBV7-9; J gene: TRBJ1-4; clone size: -; D gene: -; CDR3 DNA: TGTGCCAGCAGCAGCCCATGGGGGGTTAATGAAAAACTGTTTTTT; CDR3 protein: CASSSPWGVNEKLFF
V gene: TRBV7-3; J gene: TRBJ2-1; clone size: -; D gene: -; CDR3 DNA: TGTGCCAGCAGCCCAGGTGTCGACAATGAGCAGTTCTTC; CDR3 protein: CASSPGVDNEQFF
V gene: TRBV29-1; J gene: TRBJ1-4; clone size: -; D gene: -; CDR3 DNA: TGCAGCGTGGCCAGCGCATATGAAAAACTGTTTTTT; CDR3 protein: CSVASAYEKLFF
V gene: TRBV2; J gene: TRBJ2-5; clone size: -; D gene: TRBD2; CDR3 DNA: TGTGCCAGCAGGGAGAGCGGGACCCCCCTAGGGACCCAGTACTTC; CDR3 protein: CASRESGTPLGTQYF
V gene: TRBV29-1; J gene: TRBJ2-7; clone size: -; D gene: -; CDR3 DNA: TGCAGCGTTGAGGGAGGTTACGAGCAGTACTTC; CDR3 protein: CSVEGGYEQYF